The rows below give T cell receptor beta chains drawn from one sample of a study of blood T cell repertoires in COVID-19. The table came from immunoSEQ multiplex PCR; TCRdb's copy has only in-frame clones and leaves some out. In the table there are under 150,000 clones, around 82% of which are singletons. Sample: peripheral blood. The origin of the receptors is a man aged 60-69 years with acute or convalescent COVID-19. CDR3s include the opening cysteine and the closing phenylalanine or tryptophan. The D gene is left open where the match is weak. Not every row has a clone size; where given, it reads once, few, many or a size class.

j_call | v_call | d_call | clone_size | cdr3_nt | cdr3_aa
TRBJ2-7 | TRBV28 | - | few | TGTGCCAGCAGCCCTCCCCGGGAGTTGTACGAGCAGTACTTC | CASSPPRELYEQYF
TRBJ2-5 | TRBV30 | - | - | TGTGCCTGGAGCGACTACCAAGAGACCCAGTACTTC | CAWSDYQETQYF
TRBJ2-1 | TRBV14 | - | few | TGTGCCAGCAGCCAAGTAGGGCGGGTTAATGAGCAGTTCTTC | CASSQVGRVNEQFF
TRBJ1-2 | TRBV9 | - | - | TGTGCCAGCAGCTTGGGTCTCCACTACGAACTAACTAACTATGGCTACACCTTC | CASSLGLHYELTNYGYTF
TRBJ2-7 | TRBV7-2 | - | once | TGTGCCAGCAGCCCCACAGGTTTTGGAGCCTACGAGCAGTACTTC | CASSPTGFGAYEQYF
TRBJ2-1 | TRBV2 | TRBD1 | - | TGTGCCAGCAGCCGGACAGGGGGCTACAATGAGCAGTTCTTC | CASSRTGGYNEQFF
TRBJ1-5 | TRBV9 | - | once | TGTGCCAGCAGCGCCTACAGGGTAGGACAGCCCCAGCATTTT | CASSAYRVGQPQHF
TRBJ2-3 | TRBV7-9 | - | - | TGTGCCAGCAGCCCAGGGCTAAGCACAGATACGCAGTATTTT | CASSPGLSTDTQYF
TRBJ1-1 | TRBV5-1 | TRBD1 | few | TGCGCCAGCAGCATGGGACAGATCACTGAAGCTTTCTTT | CASSMGQITEAFF
TRBJ1-2 | TRBV6-5 | - | - | TGTGCCAGCAGTTACTCCCCGGGGGGAGGCTACACCTTC | CASSYSPGGGYTF
TRBJ2-1 | TRBV7-3 | TRBD2 | - | TGTGCCAGCAGCCTCACCGGGACTAGCGGGAGCAATGAGCAGTTCTTC | CASSLTGTSGSNEQFF
TRBJ2-7 | TRBV3-1/TRBV3-2 | TRBD2 | - | TGTGCCAGCAGCCAAGTAGGACTAGCTAAGTACGAGCAGTACTTC | CASSQVGLAKYEQYF
TRBJ1-1 | TRBV27 | - | - | TGTGCCAGCAGTCCGTACAGGGAGATCATGAACACTGAAGCTTTCTTT | CASSPYREIMNTEAFF
TRBJ2-1 | TRBV15 | - | - | TGTGCCACCAGCAGAGATGCGGGATTATACAATGAGCAGTTCTTC | CATSRDAGLYNEQFF
TRBJ2-3 | TRBV11-2 | - | - | TGTGCCAGCAGCTACAGGGTACATACGCAGTATTTT | CASSYRVHTQYF
TRBJ2-7 | TRBV6-5 | - | - | TGTGCCAGCACCTACCCACGGGACTCTGCCTACGAGCAGTACTTC | CASTYPRDSAYEQYF
TRBJ2-5 | TRBV5-1 | TRBD2 | - | TGCGCCAGCAGCTTTTGGACTAGCGGGACGGAGACCCAGTACTTC | CASSFWTSGTETQYF
TRBJ2-2 | TRBV7-9 | - | - | TGTGCCAGCAGCTTCTCGGGAGGGGAGCTGTTTTTT | CASSFSGGELFF
TRBJ1-2 | TRBV12-3/TRBV12-4 | TRBD1 | - | TGTGCCAGCAGTTTAAGACAGGGGGTCGGCTACACCTTC | CASSLRQGVGYTF
TRBJ1-2 | TRBV24-1 | - | - | TGTTCACGGAAAGAGGCCCTTCACTATGGCTACACCTTC | CSRKEALHYGYTF
TRBJ2-3 | TRBV6-2/TRBV6-3 | - | - | TGTGCCAGCAGTTACACGGGGGATACGCAGTATTTT | CASSYTGDTQYF
TRBJ2-7 | TRBV15 | TRBD1 | - | TGTGCCACCAGCAGAGCCGGGACAGCCTCCTACGAGCAGTACTTC | CATSRAGTASYEQYF
TRBJ2-7 | TRBV18 | TRBD2 | once | TGTGCCAGCTCACCATCGGGTAGCGGGAGGGGGTACGAGCAGTACTTC | CASSPSGSGRGYEQYF
TRBJ2-7 | TRBV5-1 | - | - | TGCGCCAGCAGCTTGAGGGACACCAGCGTCTACGAGCAGTACTTC | CASSLRDTSVYEQYF
TRBJ2-5 | TRBV19 | TRBD1 | - | TGTGCCAGTAGAGGGACAGGGGAAGAGACCCAGTACTTC | CASRGTGEETQYF
TRBJ2-1 | TRBV10-2 | - | - | TGCGCCAGCAGTGAGCCCTTCGAACAGGGCGATGAGCAGTTCTTC | CASSEPFEQGDEQFF
TRBJ2-1 | TRBV27 | - | - | TGTGCCAGCAGGACAACTAGCTACAGCTCCTACAATGAGCAGTTCTTC | CASRTTSYSSYNEQFF